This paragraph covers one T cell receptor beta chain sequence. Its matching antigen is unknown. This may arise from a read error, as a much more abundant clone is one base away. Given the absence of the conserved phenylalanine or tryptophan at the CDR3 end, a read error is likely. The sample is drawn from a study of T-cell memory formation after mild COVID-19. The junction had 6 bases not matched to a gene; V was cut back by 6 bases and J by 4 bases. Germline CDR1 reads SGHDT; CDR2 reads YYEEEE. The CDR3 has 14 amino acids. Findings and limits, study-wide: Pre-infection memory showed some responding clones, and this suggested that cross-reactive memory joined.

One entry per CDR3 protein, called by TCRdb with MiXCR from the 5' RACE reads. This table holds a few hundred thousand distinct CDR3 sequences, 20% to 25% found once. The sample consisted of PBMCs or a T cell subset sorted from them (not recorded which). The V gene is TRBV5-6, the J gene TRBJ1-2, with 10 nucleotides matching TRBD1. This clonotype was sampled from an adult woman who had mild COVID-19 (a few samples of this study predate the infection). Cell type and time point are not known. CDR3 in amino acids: CASTRQGAFYGYTL. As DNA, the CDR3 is TGTGCCAGCACCAGACAGGGGGCCTTCTATGGCTACACCTTA.